What follows are 2 T cell receptor beta chains derived from one specimen sequenced in a study of OX40 agonist ivuxolimab in advanced cancers. Sequenced by immunoSEQ multiplex PCR; TCRdb stores in-frame clones only, minus some. The sample records fewer than 120,000 clones, approximately 89% being singletons. This material consisted of CD4+ or CD8+ T cells sorted from blood, taken in a trial of the OX40 agonist ivuxolimab. These receptors all come from an adult with an advanced solid tumor such as melanoma, head and neck, liver or kidney cancer.

Here the CDR3 DNA reads TGCGCCAGCAGCTTGGAAGTACCCGGGGGGAACAATGAGCAGTTCTTC. Its protein product is CASSLEVPGGNNEQFF. The chain carries TRBV5-1 and TRBJ2-1; TRBD2 matches at 7 bases. The CDR3 covers 16 residues. Germline-derived CDR1 and CDR2 are SGHRS and YFSETQ. The trim removed 0 bases at V and 5 bases at J, leaving 8 bases unmatched.

V and J are TRBV6-6 and TRBJ1-4; 9 positions agree with TRBD1. The CDR3 is 15 residues long. Looked up from germline, CDR1 is MNHNY and CDR2 is SVGAGI (reference sequence). V lost 0 bases to trimming and J lost 5 bases; unmatched junction nucleotides: 1. The CDR3 loop reads CASSYSGTGNEKLFF. For the CDR3, the DNA is TGTGCCAGCAGTTACTCCGGGACAGGGAATGAAAAACTGTTTTTT.